This TCR beta chain is drawn from a study of early T cells in non-severe SARS-CoV-2 infection. Study in general: Chains were unpaired, as sequencing was done on bulk RNA from unsorted whole blood. General study results and limits: Matching results from VDJdb favored anti-spike CD8 responses, leaving private and CD4 specificities undetected.

The CDR3 is made up of 18 amino acids. The germline V gene has CDR1 KGHSH and CDR2 LQKENI. V was clipped by 1 base and J by 0 bases; unmatched bases: 9. This clonotype turned up a few times. As yet, its antigen is unknown. Individual cDNA molecules carried attached unique molecular identifiers. TCRdb called the 5' RACE reads again in MiXCR, with one record for every CDR3 protein. The repertoire has tens of thousands of distinct CDR3 sequences, approximately 5.9% of them found once; the top ten carry 3% to 4%. This rearrangement joins TRBV18 to TRBJ2-3; 8 positions agree with TRBD2. This clonotype was obtained from an adult who was a healthcare worker with PCR-confirmed SARS-CoV-2 infection or an uninfected control (not recorded which). Material: whole blood, obtained at baseline. The CDR3 DNA reads as TGTGCCAGCTCACCACGTTTACTAGCGGAGGCGAGCACAGATACGCAGTATTTT. Translation gives CASSPRLLAEASTDTQYF.